Listed below are T cell receptor beta chains from one sample, sequenced in a study of cytomegalovirus exposure and HLA in healthy donors. The repertoire was sequenced with immunoSEQ multiplex PCR; TCRdb's copy has only in-frame clones and lacks some. The sample holds approximately 170,000 clones, 77% seen once. Material for sequencing was PBMCs. The source is a woman between 35 and 50 years old in good health and CMV-seropositive. CDR3s include the opening cysteine and the closing phenylalanine or tryptophan. The order of the fields is clone size, V gene, D gene, J gene, CDR3 DNA, CDR3 protein. D genes are given only for firm matches. Only part of the rows carry a size: once, few, many, or a class if the clone is expanded.

clone_size: NA; v_call: TRBV4-1; d_call: NA; j_call: TRBJ2-3; cdr3_nt: TGCGCCAGCAGCCAAAGATTTTCCCCTAGCTACGCCGATACGCAGTATTTT; cdr3_aa: CASSQRFSPSYADTQYF
clone_size: NA; v_call: TRBV6-6; d_call: NA; j_call: TRBJ1-1; cdr3_nt: TGTGCCAGCAGTTACTCTCAGGAACAGCTGAACACTGAAGCTTTCTTT; cdr3_aa: CASSYSQEQLNTEAFF
clone_size: NA; v_call: TRBV5-1; d_call: TRBD2; j_call: TRBJ2-3; cdr3_nt: TGCGCCAGCAGCTTCGGACTAGCGGGAGGTACAGATACGCAGTATTTT; cdr3_aa: CASSFGLAGGTDTQYF
clone_size: NA; v_call: TRBV19; d_call: TRBD1; j_call: TRBJ2-1; cdr3_nt: TGTGCCAGTAGTTCGACAGGGAAGGAGCAGTTCTTC; cdr3_aa: CASSSTGKEQFF
clone_size: NA; v_call: TRBV5-4; d_call: NA; j_call: TRBJ2-2; cdr3_nt: TGTGCCAGCTCTACCGACGAGAGGGACACCGGGGAGCTGTTTTTT; cdr3_aa: CASSTDERDTGELFF
clone_size: NA; v_call: TRBV6-1; d_call: NA; j_call: TRBJ1-1; cdr3_nt: TGTGCCAGCCAAGGCAGGGGTCACGCTTTTGAAGCTTTCTTT; cdr3_aa: CASQGRGHAFEAFF
clone_size: NA; v_call: TRBV7-9; d_call: NA; j_call: TRBJ1-2; cdr3_nt: TGTGCCAGCAGGTCCGGGACAAGTCCCAGTAACTATGGCTACACCTTC; cdr3_aa: CASRSGTSPSNYGYTF
clone_size: NA; v_call: TRBV7-2; d_call: NA; j_call: TRBJ2-2; cdr3_nt: TGTGCCAGCAGCCCTAAACAGGCCCGGGAGCTGTTTTTT; cdr3_aa: CASSPKQARELFF
clone_size: few; v_call: TRBV2; d_call: NA; j_call: TRBJ2-7; cdr3_nt: TGTGCCAGCAGCAGACAGAACGAGCAGTACTTC; cdr3_aa: CASSRQNEQYF
clone_size: NA; v_call: TRBV13; d_call: NA; j_call: TRBJ1-1; cdr3_nt: TGTGCCAGCAGCTTAGCCAGGAACACTGAAGCTTTCTTT; cdr3_aa: CASSLARNTEAFF
clone_size: NA; v_call: TRBV29-1; d_call: NA; j_call: TRBJ1-3; cdr3_nt: TGCAGCGTTATCCTACAGGGTTCGAACACCATATATTTT; cdr3_aa: CSVILQGSNTIYF
clone_size: NA; v_call: TRBV5-1; d_call: NA; j_call: TRBJ1-4; cdr3_nt: TGCGCCAGCAGACCCGACGGAGCCTTCAATGAAAAACTGTTTTTT; cdr3_aa: CASRPDGAFNEKLFF
clone_size: NA; v_call: TRBV18; d_call: TRBD2; j_call: TRBJ2-7; cdr3_nt: TGTGCCAGCTCGCCTAACCTAGCGGGAGGAGAAAGCGAGCAGTACTTC; cdr3_aa: CASSPNLAGGESEQYF
clone_size: NA; v_call: TRBV7-2; d_call: NA; j_call: TRBJ1-2; cdr3_nt: TGTGCCAGCAGCTACCCCAGCGTAAACTATGGCTACACCTTC; cdr3_aa: CASSYPSVNYGYTF
clone_size: NA; v_call: TRBV10-3; d_call: TRBD2; j_call: TRBJ2-1; cdr3_nt: TGTGCCATCAGTTCACTAGCGGGGGGATACAATGAGCAGTTCTTC; cdr3_aa: CAISSLAGGYNEQFF
clone_size: NA; v_call: TRBV6-5; d_call: NA; j_call: TRBJ2-5; cdr3_nt: TGTGCCAGCAGCTCTATAGAGACCCAGTACTTC; cdr3_aa: CASSSIETQYF
clone_size: once; v_call: TRBV5-1; d_call: TRBD1; j_call: TRBJ1-4; cdr3_nt: TGCGCCAGCAGCTCAGGGACAGGGGATGAAAAACTGTTTTTT; cdr3_aa: CASSSGTGDEKLFF
clone_size: NA; v_call: TRBV27; d_call: TRBD2; j_call: TRBJ2-7; cdr3_nt: TGTGCCAGCAGTTTATCGTTAGCGGGAGAATCCTACGAGCAGTACTTC; cdr3_aa: CASSLSLAGESYEQYF
clone_size: few; v_call: TRBV27; d_call: TRBD1; j_call: TRBJ1-2; cdr3_nt: TGTGCCAGCAGGCCGGGACAGGAAAACTATGGCTACACCTTC; cdr3_aa: CASRPGQENYGYTF
clone_size: NA; v_call: TRBV25-1; d_call: NA; j_call: TRBJ1-1; cdr3_nt: TGTGCCAGCACCCAAGCAGGGGCGAACACTGAAGCTTTCTTT; cdr3_aa: CASTQAGANTEAFF
clone_size: NA; v_call: TRBV7-2; d_call: NA; j_call: TRBJ2-7; cdr3_nt: TGTGCCAGCAGCTCTGGTGACGGACTGGGAGAGCAGTACTTC; cdr3_aa: CASSSGDGLGEQYF
clone_size: NA; v_call: TRBV29-1; d_call: NA; j_call: TRBJ1-1; cdr3_nt: TGCAGCGTTCGGACCGGGATGAACACTGAAGCTTTCTTT; cdr3_aa: CSVRTGMNTEAFF
clone_size: NA; v_call: TRBV11-2; d_call: TRBD1; j_call: TRBJ2-7; cdr3_nt: TGTGCCAGCAGCCGAACAGGGGACGAGCAGTACTTC; cdr3_aa: CASSRTGDEQYF